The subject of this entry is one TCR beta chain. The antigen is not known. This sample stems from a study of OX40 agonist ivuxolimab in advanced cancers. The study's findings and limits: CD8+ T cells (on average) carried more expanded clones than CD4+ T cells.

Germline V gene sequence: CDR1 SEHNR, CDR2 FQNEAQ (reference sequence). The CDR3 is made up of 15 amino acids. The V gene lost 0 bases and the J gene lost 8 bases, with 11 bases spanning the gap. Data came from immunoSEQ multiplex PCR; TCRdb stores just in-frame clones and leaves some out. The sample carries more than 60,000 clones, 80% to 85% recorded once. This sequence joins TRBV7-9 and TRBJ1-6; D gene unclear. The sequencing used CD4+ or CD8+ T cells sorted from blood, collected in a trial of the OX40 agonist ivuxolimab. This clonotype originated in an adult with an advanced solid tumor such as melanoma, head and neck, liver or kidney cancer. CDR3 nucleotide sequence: TGTGCCAGCAGCTTAGCTTCACGAGGTGATTCACCCCTCCACTTT. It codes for CASSLASRGDSPLHF.